The 17 T cell receptor beta chains below were found in one sample sequenced in a study of OX40 agonist ivuxolimab in advanced cancers. The table came from immunoSEQ multiplex PCR; TCRdb's copy has only in-frame clones and leaves some out. The sample yields about 61,000 clones, 82% seen once. The sequencing used CD4+ or CD8+ T cells sorted from blood, collected in a trial of the OX40 agonist ivuxolimab. The receptors were gathered from an adult with an advanced solid tumor such as melanoma, head and neck, liver or kidney cancer.

This chain connects TRBV18 to TRBJ1-1; a possible D gene is TRBD1 (5 bases). Germline CDR1 is KGHSH and CDR2 is LQKENI. The CDR3 runs to 14 residues. Trimming removed 6 bases at V and 3 bases at J, with 14 bases between. CDR3 amino acids: CASSPRGDDTEAFF. Here the CDR3 DNA reads TGTGCCAGCTCCCCTCGGGGGGACGACACTGAAGCTTTCTTT.

The chain carries TRBV7-2 and TRBJ2-7, with 10 positions matching TRBD1. The CDR3 is 14 amino acids. CDR1 and CDR2 (germline): SGHTA, FQGNSA. V was clipped by 4 bases and J by 3 bases; unmatched bases: 3. CDR3 DNA: TGTGCCAGCAGCTCCAGGACAGGGGGCTACGAGCAGTACTTC. Amino acid sequence: CASSSRTGGYEQYF.

This sequence joins TRBV11-2 and TRBJ2-3; D tentatively fits TRBD1 or TRBD2 (6 bases each). The CDR3 consists of 17 residues. V was clipped by 7 bases and J by 1 base, with 21 bases between them. Per the germline V gene, CDR1 is SGHAT and CDR2 is FQNNGV. The CDR3: CASTPLGGAGGTDTQYF. CDR3 DNA sequence: TGTGCCAGCACCCCTCTAGGGGGAGCGGGCGGCACAGATACGCAGTATTTT.

This clone appeared a single time. The chain is built from TRBV27 and TRBJ2-1; 9 bases are a match to TRBD2. Germline trimming cut 6 bases from V and 5 bases from J; bases unmatched to any gene: 8. CDR3 length: 15 residues. Looked up from germline, CDR1 is MNHEY and CDR2 is SMNVEV (reference sequence). The CDR3 region has the DNA TGTGCCAGCAGCTACCTGGCTAGCGGGAACAATGAGCAGTTCTTC. This encodes CASSYLASGNNEQFF.

CDR3 sequence reads: CASSVGRLFNNEQFF. The CDR3 DNA follows: TGTGCCAGTAGTGTCGGGCGACTCTTTAACAATGAGCAGTTCTTC. This chain links TRBV19 with TRBJ2-1, with no clear D. Trimming cost V 5 bases and J 5 bases, with 16 bases left between them. Germline-derived CDR1 and CDR2 are LNHDA and SQIVND (reference sequence). This CDR3 has 15 residues. Drawing the rest from reference TRBV19 and TRBJ2-1, the complete variable domain is DGGITQSPKYLFRKEGQNVTLSCEQNLNHDAMYWYRQDPGQGLRLIYYSQIVNDFQKGDIAEGYSVSREKKESFPLTVTSAQKNPTAFYLCASSVGRLFNNEQFFGPGTRLTVL.

CDR3 in DNA: TGCAGCGTTGAAGTTCCAGGACTGCGGAATGAGCAGTTCTTC. It codes for CSVEVPGLRNEQFF. The chain links TRBV29-1 to TRBJ2-1; D perhaps matches TRBD2 (5 bases). Per germline, CDR1 SQVTM and CDR2 ANQGSEA. The length of the CDR3 is 14 residues. Trimming removed 1 base at V and 7 bases at J, with 14 bases between.

The V and J genes are TRBV7-2 and TRBJ1-2; 7 nucleotides line up with TRBD1. The germline V gene has CDR1 SGHTA and CDR2 FQGNSA. The CDR3 is made up of 16 amino acids. After removal of 5 bases from V and 1 base from J, the junction contained 10 bases not matched to a gene. The CDR3 region has the DNA TGTGCCAGCAGCCCGCTAGGGACAGAATATAACTATGGCTACACCTTC. It is translated as CASSPLGTEYNYGYTF.

The rearrangement joins TRBV30 to TRBJ1-6; 7 bases are a match to TRBD1. The J segment lost 3 bases and the V segment lost 1 base, leaving 18 bases of the junction unmatched. The germline V gene encodes CDR1 GTSNPN and CDR2 SVGIG (reference sequence). CDR3 length: 20 residues. CDR3 sequence: CAWSGRRMSDRWIYNSPLHF. The CDR3 coding sequence is TGTGCCTGGAGTGGCCGGAGGATGTCGGACAGGTGGATCTATAATTCACCCCTCCACTTT. Complete variable domain (other parts from reference TRBV30 and TRBJ1-6): SQTIHQWPATLVQPVGSPLSLECTVEGTSNPNLYWYRQAAGRGLQLLFYSVGIGQISSEVPQNLSASRPQDRQFILSSKKLLLSDSGFYLCAWSGRRMSDRWIYNSPLHFGNGTRLTVT.

The chain joins TRBV2 to TRBJ1-2; D not resolved. Per germline, CDR1 SNHLY and CDR2 FYNNEI. Deletions cut 3 bases from V and 5 bases from J, with 13 bases between. This CDR3 spans 14 amino acids. DNA of the CDR3: TGTGCCAGCAGTGACCCCGCACCGGGGTATGGCTACACCTTC. Protein: CASSDPAPGYGYTF.

This clone occurred once. This chain joins TRBV4-2 and TRBJ2-3, with 8 nucleotides matching TRBD2. CDR1 LGHNA and CDR2 YNFKEQ come from the germline V gene. This CDR3 has 15 residues. V gave up 1 base and J gave up 2 bases; unmatched junction bases: 2. CDR3 residues: CASSQVAGLTDTQYF. CDR3 bases: TGTGCCAGCAGCCAAGTAGCGGGACTCACAGATACGCAGTATTTT.

The chain combines TRBV5-1 with TRBJ2-3; TRBD2 aligns across 11 bases. The CDR3 has 22 amino acids. V dropped 4 bases and J dropped 6; count of bases not matched to a gene: 28. Germline CDR1 and CDR2: SGHRS and YFSETQ. The CDR3 sequence: CASSGAFSLVAGGQPLSDTQYF. CDR3 DNA sequence: TGCGCCAGCAGCGGGGCCTTCAGTTTAGTAGCGGGAGGGCAACCTTTGTCGGATACGCAGTATTTT.

The chain uses TRBV5-4 and TRBJ1-1, with 8 bases that match TRBD1. J gave up 1 base and V 4 bases, and 6 bases lay outside the gene matches. Germline V gene lookup returns CDR1 SGHNT and CDR2 YYREEE (reference sequence). This CDR3 has 15 residues. The DNA of the CDR3 is TGTGCCAGCAGCGCCGCAGGGGGCGGGAACACTGAAGCTTTCTTT. As protein: CASSAAGGGNTEAFF.

This chain joins TRBV12-5 and TRBJ1-2; possible D gene TRBD1, 6 bases. V was cut by 5 bases and J by 4 bases, with 8 bases left in between. Germline assignment: CDR1 LGHNT and CDR2 FRNRAP. This CDR3 has 12 residues. The CDR3 sequence: CASGIQGYGYTF. The CDR3, as DNA: TGTGCTAGTGGTATACAGGGCTATGGCTACACCTTC.

A single count supports this clone. V and J are TRBV2 and TRBJ2-7, with D hard to call. The germline V gene encodes CDR1 SNHLY and CDR2 FYNNEI. V shed 2 bases and J shed 7 bases, with 21 bases lying between them. The CDR3 loop spans 16 amino acids. The CDR3 loop is CASSEFPRTPDAEQYF. In DNA form, the CDR3 reads TGTGCCAGCAGTGAATTTCCCCGGACCCCCGACGCGGAGCAGTACTTC.

The chain combines TRBV28 with TRBJ2-5, with 13 bases aligning to TRBD2. The length of the CDR3 is 17 residues. In germline, CDR1 is MDHEN, CDR2 SYDVKM. The V and J ends lost 5 bases and 5 bases, in that order; junction bases with no gene match: 11. The CDR3 loop reads CASSGLRLAGGRETQYF. As DNA, the CDR3 is TGTGCCAGCAGTGGACTTAGACTAGCGGGAGGTCGCGAGACCCAGTACTTC.

V and J are TRBV7-9 and TRBJ2-1; 9 bases fit TRBD2. The CDR3 extends over 16 amino acids. The germline V gene has CDR1 SEHNR and CDR2 FQNEAQ (reference sequence). Trimming at V came to 5 bases and at J to 8 bases, leaving 13 bases not matched to a gene. The CDR3 region is CASSPGGGRARDEQFF. The CDR3, as DNA: TGTGCCAGCAGCCCAGGTGGCGGGAGGGCCAGGGATGAGCAGTTCTTC. Variable domain in full (rest from reference TRBV7-9 and TRBJ2-1): DTGVSQNPRHKITKRGQNVTFRCDPISEHNRLYWYRQTLGQGPEFLTYFQNEAQLEKSRLLSDRFSAERPKGSFSTLEIQRTEQGDSAMYLCASSPGGGRARDEQFFGPGTRLTVL.

The chain couples TRBV21-1 to TRBJ2-7; TRBD1 is the table's D call, not checked against the DNA. TRBV21-1 is deemed a pseudogene. The CDR3 spans 15 residues. This CDR3 reads CASSPRDRVLDEQYF. CDR3 DNA: TGTGCCAGCAGCCCCCGGGACAGGGTGTTAGACGAGCAGTACTTC.